One and the same sample provided the 22 T cell receptor beta chains below, sequenced in a study of Graves' ophthalmopathy and Graves' hyperthyroidism. Amplified TCR beta CDR3 regions were obtained using RNA transcripts as template. HTBI-primed first-round RT-PCR preceded second-round multiplex PCR. TCRdb called the multiplex PCR reads again in MiXCR, with one record for every CDR3 protein. The data contain 300,000 to 400,000 distinct CDR3 sequences, about a sixth of them singletons. The sample consisted of peripheral blood. The receptors shown here come from an adult woman with stable Graves' hyperthyroidism.

At least ten counts were recorded for this clonotype. The chain combines TRBV30 with TRBJ2-5; 12 bases are a match to TRBD2. The CDR3 totals 17 residues. Germline CDR1 reads GTSNPN; CDR2 reads SVGIG (reference sequence). The V and J ends lost 0 bases and 4 bases, in that order; junction bases with no gene match: 9. This chain's CDR3 is CAWSVSRTSGIGETQYF. CDR3 nucleotide sequence: TGTGCCTGGAGTGTATCCAGGACTAGCGGGATAGGAGAGACCCAGTACTTC.

Ten or more counts support this clonotype. The CDR3 sequence is CAWSAFWAGEQETQYF. As DNA, the CDR3 is TGTGCCTGGAGCGCCTTTTGGGCAGGGGAACAGGAGACCCAGTACTTC. This chain uses TRBV30 with TRBJ2-5; tentative D call: TRBD1 (6 bases). The CDR3 sequence is 16 residues long. Deletions cut 3 bases from V and 5 bases from J, with 22 bases between. CDR1 is GTSNPN, CDR2 SVGIG, per germline (reference sequence).

This clonotype was recorded at least ten times. The CDR3, as DNA: TGTGCCAGCAGACCCCGCCTTGGCACTACGAACACTGAAGCTTTCTTT. Translated, it gives CASRPRLGTTNTEAFF. V gene TRBV2 combines with J gene TRBJ1-1; D is unclear. Trimming stripped 6 bases from V and 1 base from J, with 18 bases between. Germline V lookup: CDR1 SNHLY, CDR2 FYNNEI. CDR3 size: 16 residues.

The table lists this clonotype with many counts. V gene TRBV6-1 combines with J gene TRBJ1-1; 7 bases map to TRBD1. CDR1 is MNHNS and CDR2 is SASEGT in the germline V gene. This CDR3 contains 15 residues. J was trimmed by 6 bases and V by 6 bases; bases with no gene match: 13. Here the CDR3 reads CASSSKGGTAAEAFF. DNA of the CDR3: TGTGCCAGCAGCTCCAAGGGGGGGACAGCCGCTGAAGCTTTCTTT.

The V call is TRBV9, the J call TRBJ2-7, with D perhaps assigned TRBD1 or TRBD2 (5 bases each). The CDR3 has 14 residues. Trimming took 3 bases from V and 5 from J, leaving 15 bases between them. The germline V gene encodes CDR1 SGDLS and CDR2 YYNGEE. CDR3 DNA: TGTGCCAGCAGCGAGGGACCCGCGCGGGACGAGCAGTACTTC. Its protein is CASSEGPARDEQYF.

V and J are TRBV30 and TRBJ1-6; D is ambiguous. The germline V gene encodes CDR1 GTSNPN and CDR2 SVGIG (reference sequence). The CDR3 contains 15 residues. V was pared by 3 bases and J by 8 bases, with 17 bases between. The CDR3: CAWRKVAARHSPLHF. The CDR3 nucleotides are TGTGCCTGGAGGAAAGTGGCAGCTAGACATTCACCCCTCCACTTT. Together with reference TRBV30 and TRBJ1-6, the CDR3 gives the full variable domain: SQTIHQWPATLVQPVGSPLSLECTVEGTSNPNLYWYRQAAGRGLQLLFYSVGIGQISSEVPQNLSASRPQDRQFILSSKKLLLSDSGFYLCAWRKVAARHSPLHFGNGTRLTVT.

The rearrangement joins TRBV28 to TRBJ1-6, with D possibly TRBD1 on 5 matching bases. Trimming stripped 4 bases from V and 3 bases from J, with 13 bases between. Germline CDR1 reads MDHEN; CDR2 reads SYDVKM. The CDR3 consists of 16 residues. CDR3 protein: CASSSRDGVYNSPLHF. The CDR3, as DNA: TGTGCCAGCAGTTCCCGGGACGGCGTCTATAATTCACCCCTCCACTTT.

This sequence joins TRBV6-2 or TRBV6-3 and TRBJ2-1, with 8 bases fitting TRBD1. V gave up 8 bases and J gave up 4 bases; unmatched junction bases: 16. The CDR3 length is 17 residues. Germline V gives CDR1 MNHEY, CDR2 SVGEGT. The CDR3 sequence is CASGQGRWTGTYNEQFF. DNA for the CDR3: TGTGCCAGCGGCCAAGGCCGTTGGACAGGGACGTACAATGAGCAGTTCTTC.

This clonotype occurred a few times. The V and J genes are TRBV12-3 or TRBV12-4 and TRBJ2-4, with D maybe TRBD2 (6 bases). V lost 7 bases and J lost 0, with 16 bases in between. The CDR3 is 16 amino acids. The CDR3 loop reads CASKLGGPLAKNIQYF. Written as DNA, the CDR3 is TGTGCCAGCAAACTGGGAGGACCTTTAGCCAAAAACATTCAGTACTTC.

This clonotype was observed many times. The chain is built from TRBV28 and TRBJ2-7, with D possibly matching TRBD1 (6 bases). The ends were cut back, 3 bases at V and 0 bases at J, with 12 bases in the middle. The CDR3 consists of 15 residues. The germline gives CDR1 MDHEN, CDR2 SYDVKM. CDR3 loop: CASSFVDRSSYEQYF. CDR3 sequence (DNA): TGTGCCAGCAGTTTTGTGGACAGAAGCTCCTACGAGCAGTACTTC.

The table lists this clonotype with many counts. This rearrangement joins TRBV6-5 to TRBJ2-7; 12 nucleotides line up with TRBD2. V lost 5 bases to trimming and J lost 7 bases; unmatched junction nucleotides: 9. The CDR3 contains 15 residues. Germline-derived CDR1 and CDR2 are MNHEY and SVGAGI. For the CDR3, the DNA is TGTGCCAGCAGTCCCTCGACTAGCGGGAGAAGGGAGCAGTACTTC. Translation gives CASSPSTSGRREQYF.

On this clonotype: At one of its ends the junction is not consistent with the germline gene, which may arise from a read error. This chain joins TRBV7-2 and TRBJ2-7, with a tentative D call TRBD1 (6 bases). CDR3 size: 12 residues. From germline, CDR1 is SGHTA and CDR2 FQGNSA. CDR3 sequence reads: CASSGAGVERYF. DNA of the CDR3: TGTGCCAGCAGCGGGGCAGGGGTCGAGCGGTACTTC.

This clonotype has ten or more counts. The chain is built from TRBV28 and TRBJ2-7, with D maybe TRBD2 (6 bases). The germline V gene has CDR1 MDHEN and CDR2 SYDVKM. This CDR3 comprises 15 residues. Trimming removed 5 bases from V and 3 bases from J, with 17 bases in between. The CDR3 nucleotides are TGTGCCAGCAGTACCCAAACCTTCGGGAGCTACGAGCAGTACTTC. Translation gives CASSTQTFGSYEQYF.

Ten or more counts support this clonotype. V and J are TRBV10-3 and TRBJ1-1; 7 nucleotides line up with TRBD1. Germline lookup yields CDR1 ENHRY and CDR2 SYGVKD. V trimming: 10 bases; J trimming: 2 bases; junction bases outside the gene matches: 1. The CDR3 totals 11 residues. This CDR3 reads CATGGNTEAFF. In DNA, the CDR3 is TGTGCCACAGGGGGAAACACTGAAGCTTTCTTT.

In this sample, this clonotype turned up many times. The chain couples TRBV20-1 to TRBJ2-7; 15 nucleotides agree with TRBD2. Trimming took 6 bases from V and 5 from J; bases not matched to a gene: 8. CDR1 and CDR2 from the germline V gene are DFQATT and SNEGSKA (reference sequence). The CDR3 sequence is 15 residues long. CDR3 residues: CSARTSGRGIHEQYF. The CDR3 DNA reads TGCAGTGCCAGGACTAGCGGGAGGGGTATCCACGAGCAGTACTTC.

This clonotype was seen ten or more times. The V gene is TRBV7-2, the J gene TRBJ2-2; 9 bases are a match to TRBD2. Germline values: CDR1 SGHTA, CDR2 FQGNSA. The CDR3 contains 16 residues. The ends lost 6 bases at V and 6 bases at J; junction bases unmatched: 11. CDR3 in DNA: TGTGCCAGCAGGCCCAAGCTAGCGGGATTACCCGGGGAGCTGTTTTTT. Protein sequence: CASRPKLAGLPGELFF.

In this sample, this clonotype turned up many times. This sequence joins TRBV7-3 and TRBJ1-1; no firm D call. Germline CDR1 is SGHTA and CDR2 is FQGTGA. This CDR3 comprises 13 residues. Trimming left V 4 bases short and J 1 base short, with 7 bases between. The CDR3 DNA reads TGTGCCAGCAGCTCATACAGGAACACTGAAGCTTTCTTT. This codes for CASSSYRNTEAFF.

About this clonotype itself: It may be a read error: a sequence one base away is much more abundant. No conserved phenylalanine or tryptophan is present at the end of the CDR3, so a read error is the likely explanation. The rearrangement joins TRBV20-1 to TRBJ2-2; D gene unclear. V lost 0 bases, J lost 0 bases, and 5 bases lay in between. The CDR3 is 14 residues long. CDR1 and CDR2 (germline): DFQATT, SNEGSKA (reference sequence). This chain's CDR3 is CSAREQANTGELFV. DNA for the CDR3: TGCAGTGCTAGAGAGCAGGCGAACACCGGGGAGCTGTTTGTT.

This clonotype has ten or more counts. The V gene is TRBV30, the J gene TRBJ2-7; unclear D gene. CDR1 and CDR2 (germline): GTSNPN, SVGIG (reference sequence). Trimming took off 2 bases at V and 4 bases at J, with 15 bases between the two ends. This CDR3 comprises 14 residues. The CDR3 sequence is CAWSLSSGWYEQYF. The DNA of the CDR3 is TGTGCCTGGAGTCTGAGTTCTGGTTGGTACGAGCAGTACTTC.

This clonotype was found many times. No conserved phenylalanine or tryptophan is present at the end of the CDR3, so a read error is the likely explanation. The DNA is left out, because the CDR3 cannot be placed on it with certainty; the CDR3 is given as TCRdb lists it. The chain employs TRBV28 and TRBJ1-2; TRBD1, the table's D call, lacks a check against the DNA. The CDR3 region is 14 residues in length, termini included. CDR1 is MDHEN, CDR2 SYDVKM, per germline. CDR3 sequence: CASSSSTPGTGGLI.

In this sample, this clonotype turned up many times. The chain uses TRBV12-3 or TRBV12-4 and TRBJ2-5; a weak D match, TRBD2 (5 bases). The germline V and J ends were trimmed by 5 bases and 6 bases, with 16 bases remaining between them. The CDR3 covers 14 residues. The CDR3 DNA reads as TGTGCCAGCAGTCCGGGAAATGGCGTGCAGACCCAGTACTTC. This encodes CASSPGNGVQTQYF.

This clonotype has just a few counts. The CDR3 is CSVDGGPLKGNTEAFF. In nucleotides, the CDR3 is TGCAGTGTCGACGGGGGTCCCCTTAAGGGGAACACTGAAGCTTTCTTT. The rearrangement uses TRBV29-1 and TRBJ1-1, with a possible D match to TRBD1 (5 bases). Germline V gene lookup returns CDR1 SQVTM and CDR2 ANQGSEA. The CDR3 loop spans 16 amino acids.